This TCR beta chain is from a study of blood T cell repertoires in COVID-19. The data were produced by immunoSEQ multiplex PCR, yet TCRdb's version contains in-frame clones alone and is incomplete. The table lists some 170,000 clones, about 91% of them singletons. Germline V CDR1 and CDR2: DFQATT, SNEGSKA (reference sequence). The CDR3 is 9 amino acids. This sequence joins TRBV20-1 and TRBJ1-2; D ambiguous. Material: peripheral blood. The TCR originated in a woman aged 60-75 years who had recovered from COVID-19. As DNA, the CDR3 is TGCAGAGAAAGAGTTGGCTACACCTTC. The encoded protein is CRERVGYTF.